This T cell receptor (beta chain) was identified during a study of siplizumab effects on memory and regulatory T cells. Study-wide findings and caveats: Naive T cells were seen as more diverse than memory cells and as major alloresponse contributors. Unstimulated subsets accounted for the mapping of only a minor share of the clones that were alloreactive. Siplizumab brought about a significant reduction in alloreactive sequences traceable to unstimulated CD4+ memory cells.

The CDR3 runs to 14 residues. Trimming left V 0 bases short and J 4 bases short, with 6 bases between. Germline V lookup: CDR1 SEHNR, CDR2 FQNEAQ (reference sequence). Roughly 92,000 TCR templates per sample were assayed. TCRdb's table, derived via immunoSEQ multiplex PCR, lists solely in-frame clones and lacks some. Of approximately 94,000 clones listed, 91% are singletons. Notes on this clone: What it binds is not known.

The chain recombines TRBV7-9 with TRBJ2-2; D perhaps matches TRBD1 (6 bases). The TCR sequence derives from a human donor in good health. Sequencing was done on a sample of CD4+ T cells sorted from blood. CDR3 region: CASSLAGATGELFF. The CDR3 nucleotides read TGTGCCAGCAGCTTAGCGGGGGCCACCGGGGAGCTGTTTTTT.